This T cell receptor beta chain was found in a study of T-cell reconstitution after alpha-beta-depleted transplantation in children. General study points: For some patients, TCRbeta diversity was high at day 60 because of recipient T cells and thymic progenitors that survived.

Preparation of the TCRbeta library was carried out with unique molecular identifiers. TCRdb re-analysed the PCR reads in MiXCR, keeping a single row per CDR3 protein. The repertoire holds 440,000 or so distinct CDR3 sequences, with around 46% as singletons. CDR3 length equals 13 residues. V was cut by 2 bases and J by 6 bases, with 8 bases left in between. Comments on this clonotype: Its antigen is unidentified.

The source of this sequence is a girl aged 2 to 10 with aplastic anemia, due to receive a stem cell transplant. The chain uses TRBV5-7 and TRBJ2-2, with a tentative D call TRBD2 (6 bases). TRBV5-7 counts as an open reading frame of uncertain function. The sequencing here drew on PBMCs, taken before TCRalphabeta/CD19-depleted stem cell transplant. The CDR3, as DNA: TGTGCCAGCAGCTTCCTAGCGCCCGGGGAGCTGTTTTTT. Translating it yields CASSFLAPGELFF.